The rows below give T cell receptor beta chains drawn from one sample of a study of radiotherapy plus CTLA-4 blockade in lung cancer. TCRdb's table, derived via immunoSEQ multiplex PCR, lists solely in-frame clones and lacks some. The data contain about 73,000 clones, about nine tenths of them singletons. The sample here was peripheral blood, taken from a patient treated with radiotherapy plus ipilimumab. These receptors came from a human donor with non-small cell lung cancer that progressed on radiotherapy plus ipilimumab. The CDR3 runs from the conserved cysteine through the conserved F or W. A D gene is named only where the DNA matches it firmly. Rows give clone size only sometimes, using once, few, many, or a class for an expanded clone.

j_gene,v_gene,d_gene,abundance,CDR3nt,CDR3aa
TRBJ1-2,TRBV18,-,-,TGTGCCAGCTCACCAATTCTGGTAAGGGCCGGTGACTATGGCTACACCTTC,CASSPILVRAGDYGYTF
TRBJ2-6,TRBV29-1,TRBD1,-,TGCAGCGTGAAACAGGGGACTGGGGCCAACGTCCTGACTTTC,CSVKQGTGANVLTF
TRBJ1-1,TRBV5-1,-,-,TGCGCCAGCAGCTCGGGACAACCAAACACTGAAGCTTTCTTT,CASSSGQPNTEAFF
TRBJ1-1,TRBV11-2,-,-,TGTGCCAGCAGCCAAGGGACGGGGTTGAACACTGAAGCTTTCTTT,CASSQGTGLNTEAFF
TRBJ2-1,TRBV7-3,-,once,TGTGCCAGCAGCCAGAACGCCATCTATGAGCAGTTCTTC,CASSQNAIYEQFF
TRBJ2-1,TRBV4-1,TRBD1,-,TGCGCCAGCAGCCAAGGCGAGACAGGGGGCGGTTACAATGAGCAGTTCTTC,CASSQGETGGGYNEQFF
TRBJ1-1,TRBV5-1,-,-,TGCGCCAGCGGCAACATCGCAAACACTGAAGCTTTCTTT,CASGNIANTEAFF
TRBJ1-4,TRBV6-9,TRBD1,-,TGTGCCAGCAGTTATCTCCTCCTGGGACAGGGGGCTAATGAAAAACTGTTTTTT,CASSYLLLGQGANEKLFF
TRBJ1-4,TRBV7-9,TRBD1,-,TGTGCCAGCAAAGGGAGGACGACAGGGGATGAAAAACTGTTTTTT,CASKGRTTGDEKLFF
TRBJ1-1,TRBV6-6,-,-,TGTGCCAGCAGCCCAAGGGGGAGGCGGAACACTGAAGCTTTCTTT,CASSPRGRRNTEAFF
TRBJ1-2,TRBV19,-,-,TGTGCCAGTAGTAAGGACCTGACCGGGCCCAACTATGGCTACACCTTC,CASSKDLTGPNYGYTF
TRBJ1-5,TRBV28,-,-,TGTGCCAGCAGATCTGGGGGGCAGCCCCAGCATTTT,CASRSGGQPQHF
TRBJ2-5,TRBV7-7,-,-,TGTGCTAGCAGCTTAGGCAGGGGCCCTCAAGAGACCCAGTACTTC,CASSLGRGPQETQYF
TRBJ1-5,TRBV18,-,-,TGTGCCAGCTCACCTGAGAGCTACAATCAGCCCCAGCATTTT,CASSPESYNQPQHF
TRBJ1-2,TRBV18,-,-,TGTGCCAGCTCACCACTGGAGGGGTTCTACACCTTC,CASSPLEGFYTF
TRBJ2-4,TRBV28,TRBD1,-,TGTGCCAGCAGTCGCGACAGGGCCGTGGACATTCAGTACTTC,CASSRDRAVDIQYF
TRBJ2-1,TRBV6-1,TRBD2,-,TGTGCCAGCGGGACTACATACAATGAGCAGTTCTTC,CASGTTYNEQFF
TRBJ1-3,TRBV7-9,-,-,TGTGCCAGCAGCTTAGCGAAAGTCTCTGGAAACACCATATATTTT,CASSLAKVSGNTIYF
TRBJ2-7,TRBV5-6,-,-,TGTGCCAGCAGCTTGGCCAGGGGCTACGAGCAGTACTTC,CASSLARGYEQYF
TRBJ1-2,TRBV18,TRBD1,few,TGTGCCAGCTCAACCGGGACAGGGGGCTATGGCTACACCTTC,CASSTGTGGYGYTF
TRBJ1-5,TRBV6-5,-,-,TGTGCCAGCAGTTCTCGGGGGGGGAGTCAGCCCCAGCATTTT,CASSSRGGSQPQHF
TRBJ2-5,TRBV5-4,TRBD1,once,TGTGCCAGCGGGACAGGGGAAAAAGAGACCCAGTACTTC,CASGTGEKETQYF
TRBJ2-7,TRBV28,TRBD2,-,TGTGCCAGCAGTTCCATCATAGCGGGAGTGCGGGAGCAGTACTTC,CASSSIIAGVREQYF
TRBJ2-2,TRBV7-6,-,-,TGTGCCAGCAGCGTGAGGGCCGGGGAGCTGTTTTTT,CASSVRAGELFF
TRBJ1-4,TRBV28,-,-,TGTGCCAGCAACGGGGCAAAGGAAAAACTGTTTTTT,CASNGAKEKLFF
TRBJ1-5,TRBV18,-,-,TGTGCGTCAAACAGGGAGAATCAGCCCCAGCATTTT,CASNRENQPQHF
TRBJ1-1,TRBV29-1,TRBD1,-,TGCAGCGTGGAGGGGGCGGGGGACACTGAAGCTTTCTTT,CSVEGAGDTEAFF
TRBJ1-5,TRBV4-1,TRBD1,medium-sized,TGCGCCAGCAGCCAAGCGGCAGGGGGCGTGGATCAGCCCCAGCATTTT,CASSQAAGGVDQPQHF
TRBJ2-1,TRBV6-4,-,-,TGTGCCAGCAGTGATGGCTCGCGGGGCTCCTACAATGAGCAGTTCTTC,CASSDGSRGSYNEQFF
TRBJ2-3,TRBV28,TRBD2,-,TGTGCCAGCAGACCGCTTCCTAGCGGGACTAGCACAGATACGCAGTATTTT,CASRPLPSGTSTDTQYF
TRBJ1-1,TRBV27,-,-,TGTGCCAGCAGTTTCAACAGGAACATGAACACTGAAGCTTTCTTT,CASSFNRNMNTEAFF
TRBJ2-7,TRBV9,-,-,TGTGCCAGCAGCGTACTAGTCCCTCGAGACCCCTACGAGCAGTACTTC,CASSVLVPRDPYEQYF
TRBJ2-1,TRBV18,TRBD1,few,TGTGCCAGCTCACCACCTATATTCAACAGGGGAATTGAAAATGAGCAGTTCTTC,CASSPPIFNRGIENEQFF
TRBJ1-5,TRBV28,-,-,TGTGCCAGCAGTATACTCTATCAGCCCCAGCATTTT,CASSILYQPQHF
TRBJ2-7,TRBV5-1,-,-,TGCGCCAGCAGCTTGGGGACTCAGCGGGTCCTCTCCTACGAGCAGTACTTC,CASSLGTQRVLSYEQYF
TRBJ2-1,TRBV4-2,TRBD2,few,TGTGCCAGCAGCCCGTCGACACTAGCGGGAGGCTACAATGAGCAGTTCTTC,CASSPSTLAGGYNEQFF
TRBJ1-1,TRBV6-1,-,-,TGTGCCAGCAGTGAAAAGACCAGAGTTGACACTGAAGCTTTCTTT,CASSEKTRVDTEAFF
TRBJ1-1,TRBV14,-,-,TGTGCCAGCAGCCAAGGGGGCAGCGAAGCTTTCTTT,CASSQGGSEAFF
TRBJ2-1,TRBV4-1,-,-,TGCGCCAGCAGCCAAGGCTTGTTTCGGGATAGTGAGCAGTTCTTC,CASSQGLFRDSEQFF
TRBJ2-3,TRBV7-7,-,once,TGTGCTAGCAGCTTAGGTTCAGCTAGCACAGATACGCAGTATTTT,CASSLGSASTDTQYF
TRBJ1-4,TRBV6-5,-,once,TGTGCCAGCAGTTACTCGGGTGGTAGTTTGGAAAAACTGTTTTTT,CASSYSGGSLEKLFF
TRBJ2-7,TRBV15,TRBD1,-,TGTGCCACCAGCAGAGGACGGGACAGGTCCATGCGCGAGCAGTACTTC,CATSRGRDRSMREQYF
TRBJ2-2,TRBV6-1,TRBD2,-,TGTGCCAGCAGGGAACTAGCGGGACGGACCGGGGAGCTGTTTTTT,CASRELAGRTGELFF
TRBJ2-7,TRBV6-1,TRBD1,-,TGTGCCAGCAGTGAGAGGGACAGGGATTACGAGCAGTACTTC,CASSERDRDYEQYF
TRBJ2-1,TRBV7-6,TRBD1,-,TGTGCCAGCAGCAATCCTCGGGGACAGGCAATGATCAGGTCCTACAATGAGCAGTTCTTC,CASSNPRGQAMIRSYNEQFF
TRBJ1-2,TRBV25-1,TRBD1,-,TGTGCCAGCAGAAACCCGGGACAGAATGGCTACACCTTC,CASRNPGQNGYTF
TRBJ2-1,TRBV7-6,TRBD2,-,TGTGCCAGCAGCTCAGACGGGAGGCCCTACAATGAGCAGTTCTTC,CASSSDGRPYNEQFF
TRBJ2-3,TRBV18,TRBD1,-,TGTGCCAGCTCTCAAAGACAGGGGAGTACCACAGATACGCAGTATTTT,CASSQRQGSTTDTQYF
TRBJ2-6,TRBV28,-,-,TGTGCCAGCACAGACAGTAGCTCTGGGGCCAACGTCCTGACTTTC,CASTDSSSGANVLTF
TRBJ2-2,TRBV7-3,TRBD2,-,TGTGCCAGCAGCTTAAAAAGGGCCGGAGCACATACTAGCGGGAGGGCCGCCGGGGAGCTGTTTTTT,CASSLKRAGAHTSGRAAGELFF